This T cell receptor beta chain emerged from a study of cytomegalovirus exposure and HLA in healthy donors. The study, taken as a whole, reports: In a later analysis, compared with equally common non-associated chains, HLA-associated beta chains were more expanded. Roughly even sequencing depth across donors was the assumption behind the presence/absence analyses. For most subjects, TCR beta sequences were reported to predict HLA-A and HLA-B alleles with accuracy.

Worth noting for this clone: Antigen specificity is unknown.

CDR1 and CDR2 from the germline V gene are LNHNV and YYDKDF (reference sequence). The CDR3 is 13 amino acids. Trimming left V 0 bases short and J 5 bases short, with 4 bases between. PCR involved 60 Vbeta and 13 Jbeta primers. The assay was immunoSEQ multiplex PCR, and TCRdb's table has in-frame clones only and misses some. The table records about 150,000 clones, less than 10% of them present only once. The TCR comes from a male donor in good health and CMV-seronegative. Sequencing was done on a sample of PBMCs. The V and J genes are TRBV15 and TRBJ1-4; D call uncertain. The CDR3, as DNA: TGTGCCACCAGCAGAGAACAGAATGAAAAACTGTTTTTT. Protein: CATSREQNEKLFF.